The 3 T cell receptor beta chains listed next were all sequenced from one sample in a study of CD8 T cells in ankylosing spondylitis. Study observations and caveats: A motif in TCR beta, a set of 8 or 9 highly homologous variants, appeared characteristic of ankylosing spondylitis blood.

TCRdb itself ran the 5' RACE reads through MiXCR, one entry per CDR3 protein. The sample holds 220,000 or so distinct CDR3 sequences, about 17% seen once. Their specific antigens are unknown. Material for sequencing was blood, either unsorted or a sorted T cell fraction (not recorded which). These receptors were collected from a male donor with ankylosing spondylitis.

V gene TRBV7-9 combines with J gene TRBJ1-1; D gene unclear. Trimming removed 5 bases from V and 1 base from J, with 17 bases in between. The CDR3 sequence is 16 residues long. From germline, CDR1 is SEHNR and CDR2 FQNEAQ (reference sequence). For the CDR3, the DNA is TGTGCCAGCAGCCCCCTCACGATAGGCGGGAACACTGAAGCTTTCTTT. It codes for CASSPLTIGGNTEAFF.

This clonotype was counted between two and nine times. CDR3 sequence (DNA): TGTGCCAGCAGTCCAAACAGGGGGCCAGGCTACGAGCAGTACTTC. Translated: CASSPNRGPGYEQYF. The gene calls are TRBV6-1 and TRBJ2-7, with 9 bases fitting TRBD1. CDR1 is MNHNS, CDR2 SASEGT, per germline. The CDR3 sequence is 15 residues long. V was clipped by 5 bases and J by 3 bases; unmatched bases: 8.

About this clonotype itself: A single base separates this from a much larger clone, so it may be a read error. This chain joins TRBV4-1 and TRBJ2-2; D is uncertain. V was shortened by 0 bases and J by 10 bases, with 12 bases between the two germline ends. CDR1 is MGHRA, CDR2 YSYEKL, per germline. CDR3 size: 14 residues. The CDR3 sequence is CASSQEARPEELFF. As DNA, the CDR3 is TGCGCCAGCAGCCAAGAGGCGAGGCCCGAGGAGCTGTTTTTT.